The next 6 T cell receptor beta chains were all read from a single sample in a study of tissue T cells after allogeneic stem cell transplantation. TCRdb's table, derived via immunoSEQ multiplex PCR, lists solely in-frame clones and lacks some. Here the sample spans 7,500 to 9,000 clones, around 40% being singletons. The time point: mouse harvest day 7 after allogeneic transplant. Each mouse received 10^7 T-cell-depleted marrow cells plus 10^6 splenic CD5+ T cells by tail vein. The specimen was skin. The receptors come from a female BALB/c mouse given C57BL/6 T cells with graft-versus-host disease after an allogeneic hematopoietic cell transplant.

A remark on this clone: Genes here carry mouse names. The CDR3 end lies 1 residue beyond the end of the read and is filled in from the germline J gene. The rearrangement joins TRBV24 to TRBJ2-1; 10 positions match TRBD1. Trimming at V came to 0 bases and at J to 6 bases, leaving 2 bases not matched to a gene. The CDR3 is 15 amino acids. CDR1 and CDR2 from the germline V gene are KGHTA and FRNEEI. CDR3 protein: CASSLYDRGRAEQFF. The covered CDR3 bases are TGTGCCAGCAGTCTGTATGACAGGGGGCGTGCTGAGCAGTTC.

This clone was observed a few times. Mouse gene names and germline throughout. The covered CDR3 bases are TGTGCCAGCAGTCGACAGGGCCCTTCTGGAAATACGCTCTAT. This translates into CASSRQGPSGNTLY. The whole CDR3 sequence reads CASSRQGPSGNTLYF. V usage is TRBV26 and J usage is TRBJ1-3; 7 bases agree with TRBD1. The read halts 1 residue ahead of the CDR3 end, with the missing end drawn from the germline J gene. This CDR3 has 15 residues. V lost 4 bases and J lost 0; bases outside the gene matches: 3. Looked up from germline, CDR1 is KGHPV and CDR2 is FQNQEV (reference sequence).

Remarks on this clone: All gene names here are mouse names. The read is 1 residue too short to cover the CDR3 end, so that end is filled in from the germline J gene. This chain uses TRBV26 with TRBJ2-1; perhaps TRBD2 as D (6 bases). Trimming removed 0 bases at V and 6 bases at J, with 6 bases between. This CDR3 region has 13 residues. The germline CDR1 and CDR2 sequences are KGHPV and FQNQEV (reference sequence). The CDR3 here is CASSLSGGAEQFF. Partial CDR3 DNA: TGTGCCAGCAGTCTGTCGGGGGGTGCTGAGCAGTTC.

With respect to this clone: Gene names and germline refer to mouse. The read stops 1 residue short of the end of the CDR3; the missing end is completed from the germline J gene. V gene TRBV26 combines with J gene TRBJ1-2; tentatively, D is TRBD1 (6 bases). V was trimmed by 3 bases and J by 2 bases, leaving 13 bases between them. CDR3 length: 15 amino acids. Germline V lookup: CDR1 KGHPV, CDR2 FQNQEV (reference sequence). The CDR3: CASSLSGELNSDYTF. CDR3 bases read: TGTGCCAGCAGTCTCTCAGGGGAATTGAACTCCGACTACACC.

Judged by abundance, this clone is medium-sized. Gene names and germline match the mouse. Partial CDR3 DNA: TGTGCTAGCAGTTTATGGGGGAGAGAACAGTAC. Amino acid sequence: CASSLWGREQY. The CDR3 in its entirety is CASSLWGREQYF. The chain carries TRBV29 and TRBJ2-7; D may correspond to TRBD1 or TRBD2 (5 bases each). The CDR3 extends 1 residue past the end of the read, so its final part is completed from the germline J gene. There are 12 residues in the CDR3. Germline V gives CDR1 MSHET, CDR2 SYDVDS. Deletions cut 1 base from V and 7 bases from J, with 8 bases between.

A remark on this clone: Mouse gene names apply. The covered CDR3 bases are TGTGCCTGGAGCAGGGACAGGGGAGGAGAACAGTAC. Translated, it gives CAWSRDRGGEQY. The full CDR3 protein reads CAWSRDRGGEQYF. The chain combines TRBV31 with TRBJ2-7, with TRBD1 identical over 10 bases. From the germline J gene comes the end of the CDR3, since the read stops 1 residue before it. V was clipped by 3 bases and J by 7 bases; unmatched bases: 6. The CDR3 spans 13 residues. The germline V gene has CDR1 GKSSPN and CDR2 SITVG.